This entry features one T cell receptor (beta chain) sequence. Its antigen target is currently unknown. No much larger clonotype is one base removed from it; base qualities were not supplied. TCRbeta CDR3 regions were amplified from genomic DNA using the immunoSEQ Assay, a bias-controlled multiplex PCR. As for the authors' bioinformatics: The number of nucleated cells in each sample was estimated by amplification of reference gene primers within the assay. To quantify the absolute abundance of each unique TCRbeta CDR3 rearrangement, sequence reads were collapsed and filtered. Productive Simpson clonality was computed per sample as the square root of Simpson's diversity index over productive rearrangements. TCRdb stores this immuneACCESS table with in-frame sequences only. Part of the clones is absent; in the studies checked, under half of the shortfall reflects unresolved V genes, and no reason is known for the rest. The V and J calls and clone size were taken over from that table, and D and trimming were inferred from the DNA. This sample has 90,000 to 100,000 clones in its table, and around 83% of those were observed once. In total, the top ten clones hold 2% of the sample.

This sample was taken from a study of blood T cell repertoires in COVID-19 (dated by TCRdb to about 2020). For the wider study: The collaborator samples originated in the United States, Italy and Spain and spanned the acute and convalescent phases of COVID-19. Subjects who had been exposed to COVID-19, were actively infected with it, or had recovered from it provided the deeply sampled blood TCRbeta repertoires that made up the dataset. The repertoires were made available in a free public database intended to serve as a resource for research on the immune response to SARS-CoV-2. Samples came from the ongoing ImmuneRACE study (first 160 participants) plus 1,254 subjects from 6 global collaborators. Where available, HLA class I and class II types were taken from metadata supplied by the sample provider and were not determined by assay-based typing. The material from the prospective study consisted of cDNA or gDNA derived from T cells, B-cell-depleted T cells, or PBMCs. Sample metadata almost always included a de-identified subject ID, COVID-19 status, age in years and sex. The study at large found these results: The amount of clinical and demographic metadata varied by source and participant and was provided uncurated.

The cysteine opens and the phenylalanine closes a CDR3 of 11 amino acids. CDR3 DNA only is kept here, 33 bases in frame from base 1. V gives up 3 bases and J gives up 8 bases, and the segment between their germline ends measures 5 bases. Collaborating institutions collected whole blood in K2EDTA tubes following their own protocols. For TCRbeta analysis, collaborators shipped samples as frozen whole blood, isolated PBMCs, or DNA extracted from either of those sample types. This chain is built from TRBV12-3 or TRBV12-4 and TRBJ1-3; too little of a D gene remains to name it. The sequence was collected from a man aged 70 or older with active or convalescent COVID-19. Material: peripheral blood. The nucleotide sequence is given as TGTGCCAGCAGTTTGGAGTACACCATATATTTT. It encodes CASSLEYTIYF.